These T cell receptor beta chains were read from a single sample in a study of Graves' ophthalmopathy and Graves' hyperthyroidism. In TCRdb, the multiplex PCR reads were re-called with MiXCR into one record per CDR3 protein. In the table there are over a million distinct CDR3 sequences, less than 45% of which are singletons. The sequenced sample was peripheral blood or thyroid tissue (not recorded which). These receptors came from an adult man with Graves' hyperthyroidism. Each CDR3 is given with its conserved first and last residue. D genes are given only for firm matches. Size is omitted from some rows. Given values are once, few, many or a class for expanded clones.

TGTGCCAGCAGGGCAGGGGCCGGTGGGGTGTTTCATGAAAAACTGTTTTTT CASRAGAGGVFHEKLFF TRBJ1-4 . TRBV12-3/TRBV12-4 .
TGTGCCAGCAGCTTATTAGGGGAGTACCAAGAGACCCAGTACTTC CASSLLGEYQETQYF TRBJ2-5 . TRBV7-9 .
TGTGCTAGTGGTTCGGGGGCCGGGGAGCTGTTTTTT CASGSGAGELFF TRBJ2-2 . TRBV12-5 .
TGCGCCAGCAGTGAGACCGGCTACGAGCAGTACTTC CASSETGYEQYF TRBJ2-7 . TRBV10-2 many
TGTGCCAGCAGCTTGGTCCGGACTAGCGGGACGAGCTCCTACGAGCAGTACTTC CASSLVRTSGTSSYEQYF TRBJ2-7 TRBD2 TRBV5-8 few
TGTGCCACCAGCAGAGTCGGACAGGGGGACTATGGCTACACCTTC CATSRVGQGDYGYTF TRBJ1-2 TRBD1 TRBV15 few
TGTGCCAGCAGCGTAGGGCACAGGGCCACCTCCTACGAGCAGTACTTC CASSVGHRATSYEQYF TRBJ2-7 . TRBV9 many
TGTGCCAGCAGCTGCCTCCTAGGGGAATACGAGCAGTACTTC CASSCLLGEYEQYF TRBJ2-7 . TRBV7-9 .
TGTGCCACCAGCAGGGACAGGGGACGAGTTAGCAATCAGCCCCAGCATTTT CATSRDRGRVSNQPQHF TRBJ1-5 TRBD1 TRBV15 once
TGCGCCAGCAGCCTCAACTCGCGGGAGACAGAGACCCAGTTCTTC CASSLNSRETETQFF TRBJ2-1 TRBD2 TRBV4-1 .
TGCAGCAGTCCCCTAGACAGGGGAGGCTCCTACGAGCAGTACTTC CSSPLDRGGSYEQYF TRBJ2-7 TRBD1 TRBV29-1 .
TGTGCCAGCAGTTACCTGTCAGGGCTCTACGAGCAGTACTTC CASSYLSGLYEQYF TRBJ2-7 . TRBV25-1 .
TGTGCCAGCAGCCTTTCGGACGGTGCCTCCTACGAGCAGTACTTC CASSLSDGASYEQYF TRBJ2-7 . TRBV7-6 many
TGTGCCAGCAGCCCCGGTGCAGGGGGCAATCAGCCCCAGCATTTT CASSPGAGGNQPQHF TRBJ1-5 . TRBV7-9 many
TGTGCCAGCAGCTCATACGTTACCGAGCAGTACTTC CASSSYVTEQYF TRBJ2-7 . TRBV7-2 many